These T cell receptor beta chains were read from a single sample in a study of cytomegalovirus exposure and HLA in healthy donors. Using immunoSEQ multiplex PCR, the repertoire was profiled, and TCRdb retains in-frame clones only, with some absent. Of hundreds of thousands of clones listed, about 80% are singletons. Sequences were obtained from PBMCs. The receptor source for this set is a woman aged 40 to 55 in good health and CMV-seronegative. The CDR3 runs from the conserved cysteine through the conserved F or W. The D gene is left open where the match is weak. Clone sizes are given selectively: once, few, many, or a class where the clone is expanded.

clone_size cdr3_length d_call j_call v_call cdr3_nt cdr3_aa
. 13 . TRBJ2-7 TRBV7-9 TGTGCCAGCATCGAGGTCGGGACATACGAGCAGTACTTC CASIEVGTYEQYF
. 12 . TRBJ2-5 TRBV6-5 TGTGCCAGCACTTCTTCGGGGGAGACCCAGTACTTC CASTSSGETQYF
. 12 . TRBJ2-7 TRBV13 TGTGCCACTTCGGACAGCTTCAGCGAGCAGTACTTC CATSDSFSEQYF
. 14 TRBD1 TRBJ1-6 TRBV5-1 TGCGCCAGCAGCTTGGCAGGGGGTAATTCACCCCTCCACTTT CASSLAGGNSPLHF
once 13 . TRBJ1-1 TRBV9 TGTGCCAGCAGCGCCGGGTTCCCGGCTGAAGCTTTCTTT CASSAGFPAEAFF
. 16 TRBD1 TRBJ1-5 TRBV18 TGTGCCAGCTCACCGGACAGGCGGGGCAGCAATCAGCCCCAGCATTTT CASSPDRRGSNQPQHF
. 16 TRBD1 TRBJ2-7 TRBV4-1 TGCGCCAGCAGCCTTTCACAGGGGGCAAAGGGCTACGAGCAGTACTTC CASSLSQGAKGYEQYF
. 16 TRBD1 TRBJ1-5 TRBV30 TGTGCCTGGAGTGTACGTTTGGGACAGGGTTATCAGCCCCAGCATTTT CAWSVRLGQGYQPQHF
. 15 TRBD2 TRBJ2-1 TRBV2 TGTGCCAGCAGTGAAGAGCGGGGGAACTACAATGAGCAGTTCTTC CASSEERGNYNEQFF
. 16 . TRBJ1-6 TRBV23-1 TGCGCCAGCAGTCAATCGTGGGCGCCTCCCGTTTCACCCCTCCACTTT CASSQSWAPPVSPLHF
. 16 TRBD1 TRBJ1-1 TRBV9 TGTGCCAGCAGCGGCAGGGGGGCGGTGACGAACACTGAAGCTTTCTTT CASSGRGAVTNTEAFF
. 14 TRBD1 TRBJ1-1 TRBV6-1 TGTGCCAGCAGTCGACAGGGAAGAGACACTGAAGCTTTCTTT CASSRQGRDTEAFF
. 14 TRBD1 TRBJ1-2 TRBV11-2 TGTGCCAGCAGCCTCGGACAGGGGGCGTTCGGCTACACCTTC CASSLGQGAFGYTF
. 14 TRBD1 TRBJ2-3 TRBV7-9 TGTGCCAGCAGCCCGGACAGGGCGGGGGATACGCAGTATTTT CASSPDRAGDTQYF
. 13 . TRBJ2-7 TRBV6-6 TGTGCCAGCTCACCGCCAGGGTCCTACGAGCAGTACTTC CASSPPGSYEQYF
. 16 TRBD1 TRBJ2-3 TRBV9 TGTGCCAGCACCATAGAAACAGGGGGGAGCACAGATACGCAGTATTTT CASTIETGGSTDTQYF
. 15 TRBD1 TRBJ1-5 TRBV5-5 TGTGCCAGCAGCCGCGAACAGGGGCGCAATCAGCCCCAGCATTTT CASSREQGRNQPQHF
. 15 TRBD1 TRBJ1-6 TRBV28 TGTGCCAGCAGTTTAATAGGGGGCGTCGAATCACCCCTCCACTTT CASSLIGGVESPLHF
. 16 TRBD1 TRBJ2-3 TRBV14 TGTGCCAGCAGCCAAGTACAGGGGGGCTTTTTAAATACGCAGTATTTT CASSQVQGGFLNTQYF
. 16 . TRBJ2-2 TRBV18 TGTGCCAGCTCACCATTGACACCGATGAACACCGGGGAGCTGTTTTTT CASSPLTPMNTGELFF
. 15 TRBD1 TRBJ1-6 TRBV13 TGTGCCAGCAGCTTAGGCCAGGGGGATAATTCACCCCTCCACTTT CASSLGQGDNSPLHF
. 16 TRBD2 TRBJ2-5 TRBV4-2 TGTGCCAGCAGCCCGACCGGGACTAGCGGGGGTGAGACCCAGTACTTC CASSPTGTSGGETQYF
. 16 . TRBJ1-3 TRBV9 TGTGCCAGCAGCCCGGGACATCAGAGCTCTGGAAACACCATATATTTT CASSPGHQSSGNTIYF
. 19 TRBD1 TRBJ1-2 TRBV28 TGTGCCAGCAGTTCAGGGACAGGGGACGGGAGGAGGTCGGGCTATGGCTACACCTTC CASSSGTGDGRRSGYGYTF
. 14 . TRBJ1-2 TRBV13 TGTGCCAGCAGCTTAAAAGGGGCTAGGGTTGGCTACACCTTC CASSLKGARVGYTF
. 16 . TRBJ2-6 TRBV5-1 TGCGCCAGCAGCGCCGGGCAGGGGATCTGGGCCAACGTCCTGACTTTC CASSAGQGIWANVLTF
. 12 . TRBJ2-7 TRBV30 TGTGCCTGGAGGTGGCAGGGGAGCGAGCAGTACTTC CAWRWQGSEQYF
. 14 TRBD2 TRBJ2-7 TRBV5-1 TGCGCCAGCAGCCCGACTAGCGGGTCTTACGAGCAGTACTTC CASSPTSGSYEQYF
. 15 TRBD2 TRBJ2-7 TRBV7-8 TGTGCCAGCAGCTTTCGGAGCGGGGGGGCGGACGAGCAGTACTTC CASSFRSGGADEQYF
. 14 TRBD1 TRBJ2-1 TRBV7-9 TGTGCCAGCAGCCGACAGGGCCCCTACAATGAGCAGTTCTTC CASSRQGPYNEQFF
. 15 TRBD1 TRBJ1-5 TRBV2 TGTGCCAGCAGCCCCGGGACAGGGGGCAATCAGCCCCAGCATTTT CASSPGTGGNQPQHF
once 15 . TRBJ1-5 TRBV5-4 TGTGCCAGCAGCCCTCAGAGGGATGGCAATCAGCCCCAGCATTTT CASSPQRDGNQPQHF
. 15 TRBD1 TRBJ2-7 TRBV27 TGTGCCAGCAGCCGAATGGGACAGAGCTCCTACGAGCAGTACTTC CASSRMGQSSYEQYF
. 16 TRBD2 TRBJ2-1 TRBV5-4 TGTGCCAGCAGCAGACTAGCGGAGAGCTCCTACAATGAGCAGTTCTTC CASSRLAESSYNEQFF
. 14 TRBD1 TRBJ1-2 TRBV7-3 TGTGCCAGCAGCCCCGGGGACAGGGATGGTGGCTACACCTTC CASSPGDRDGGYTF
. 14 . TRBJ2-3 TRBV30 TGTGCCTGGAGACCGAGGGGGTTCGCAGATACGCAGTATTTT CAWRPRGFADTQYF
once 13 TRBD1 TRBJ1-1 TRBV29-1 TGCAGCGTTGAAGGGACAGGGGGTTCTGAAGCTTTCTTT CSVEGTGGSEAFF
. 14 . TRBJ1-3 TRBV9 TGTGCCAGCAGTCAGTCTCTCTCTGGAAACACCATATATTTT CASSQSLSGNTIYF
. 10 . TRBJ2-5 TRBV29-1 TGCAGCGCTGGGGGGGAGACCCAGTACTTC CSAGGETQYF
few 13 . TRBJ2-7 TRBV10-2 TGCGCCAGCAGTGGAGGTACTGCCTACGAGCAGTACTTC CASSGGTAYEQYF
. 14 . TRBJ1-4 TRBV30 TGTGCCTGGGGTCGACAGTCAACTAATGAAAAACTGTTTTTT CAWGRQSTNEKLFF